These 16 T cell receptor beta chains were sequenced from one sample in a study of molecular identifiers for immune sequencing clone quantification. TCRdb ran MiXCR on the PCR reads and lists one entry per CDR3 protein. The table lists tens of thousands of distinct CDR3 sequences, about 23% of them singletons. Input material: naive CD8+ T cells from blood, with Jurkat cell RNA spiked in. Subset given: FACS-sorted CD8+CD4-CCR7+CD45RA+ naive T cells. The receptors come from a human donor in good health. Some libraries in this study had Jurkat cell RNA spiked in.

This clonotype was seen repeatedly, ten times or more. V and J are TRBV29-1 and TRBJ1-1; D ambiguous. V was cut by 0 bases and J by 3 bases, with 8 bases left in between. In germline, CDR1 is SQVTM, CDR2 ANQGSEA. This CDR3 contains 13 residues. The CDR3 DNA reads as TGCAGCGTTGAAGACCCTCCGGACACTGAAGCTTTCTTT. Translated: CSVEDPPDTEAFF.

About this clonotype: This sequence may be a read error, since a much larger clone differs from it by one base. V is TRBV29-1 and J is TRBJ2-5, with D perhaps TRBD2 (6 bases). The CDR3 loop spans 13 amino acids. Germline V gene lookup returns CDR1 SQVTM and CDR2 ANQGSEA. Written as DNA, the CDR3 is TGCAGCGTTGAGCGGGGTTACCAAGAGACCCGGTACTTC. Translated, it gives CSVERGYQETRYF. The variable domain in full, with the rest retrieved from reference TRBV29-1 and TRBJ2-5, is SAVISQKPSRDICQRGTSLTIQCQVDSQVTMMFWYRQQPGQSLTLIATANQGSEATYESGFVIDKFPISRPNLTFSTLTVSNMSPEDSSIYLCSVERGYQETRYFGPGTRLLVL.

In the case of this clonotype: Since a much larger clone is just one base distant, this may be a read error. The chain combines TRBV7-8 with TRBJ2-5, with 7 bases aligning to TRBD2. Germline lookup yields CDR1 SGHVS and CDR2 FQNEAQ. After removal of 8 bases from V and 1 base from J, the junction contained 7 bases not matched to a gene. CDR3 length: 14 amino acids. CDR3 in DNA: TGTGCCAGCGGCTCTCCGGGGGGCCAAGAGACCCAGTACTTC. It codes for CASGSPGGQETQYF.

This clonotype was seen repeatedly, ten times or more. This sequence joins TRBV12-3 or TRBV12-4 and TRBJ1-5; 10 positions match TRBD1. CDR3 length: 15 residues. After removal of 5 bases from V and 5 bases from J, the junction contained 6 bases not matched to a gene. As DNA, the CDR3 is TGTGCCAGCAGTGTTGGACAGGGGGTCTATCAGCCCCAGCATTTT. Protein sequence: CASSVGQGVYQPQHF.

Comment on this clonotype: This sequence may be a read error, since a much larger clone differs from it by one base. The chain uses TRBV6-5 and TRBJ2-7; D call uncertain. Germline CDR1 MNHEY, CDR2 SVGAGI. CDR3 length equals 14 residues. V lost 0 bases to trimming and J lost 6 bases, with 12 bases between them. The CDR3 reads CASSYSSSASEQYF. The CDR3 DNA reads as TGTGCCAGCAGTTACTCGTCCAGCGCCTCCGAGCAGTACTTC.

A remark on this clonotype: A single base separates this from a much larger clone, so it may be a read error. The chain employs TRBV12-3 or TRBV12-4 and TRBJ2-7; D possibly uses TRBD1 or TRBD2 (5 bases each). The CDR3 consists of 14 residues. This CDR3 reads CASSLSQGPGEQHF. The CDR3 DNA reads as TGTGCCAGCAGTCTATCCCAGGGACCCGGCGAGCAGCACTTC.

For this clonotype: At one end, the junction sequence differs from germline, possibly due to a read error. V gene TRBV19 combines with J gene TRBJ2-7; D not certain. The CDR3 runs 13 residues. CDR1 is LNHDA, CDR2 SQIVND, per germline (reference sequence). The CDR3 sequence: CASSIELPREQYF. CDR3 sequence (DNA): TGTGCCAGTAGTATAGAACTACCTCGCGAGCAATACTTC.

CDR3 nucleotides: TGTGCCAGCAGCCCCAGGGCTAGCGGGAGGGGGAATGAGCAGTTCTTC. It specifies CASSPRASGRGNEQFF. The V and J genes are TRBV11-2 and TRBJ2-1; 12 nucleotides line up with TRBD2. J was trimmed by 7 bases and V by 5 bases; bases with no gene match: 9. CDR1 and CDR2 from the germline V gene are SGHAT and FQNNGV. The CDR3 runs to 16 residues.

This clonotype occurred many times. This chain links TRBV18 with TRBJ1-1; D not certain. Trimming pared 0 bases from V and 1 base from J, leaving 9 bases between. CDR3 length: 15 amino acids. Germline V lookup: CDR1 KGHSH, CDR2 LQKENI. The CDR3 reads CASSPPAVTNTEAFF. The CDR3 region has the DNA TGTGCCAGCTCACCACCGGCGGTCACGAACACTGAAGCTTTCTTT.

This clonotype was found many times. This chain uses TRBV12-3 or TRBV12-4 with TRBJ1-1; 7 bases agree with TRBD1. The trim removed 7 bases at V and 2 bases at J, leaving 10 bases unmatched. The CDR3 spans 15 residues. The CDR3 nucleotides are TGTGCCAGCACGGTCACAGGGGTCATCAACACTGAAGCTTTCTTT. Translated, it gives CASTVTGVINTEAFF.

This clonotype was picked up many times. V and J are TRBV6-1 and TRBJ2-7, with D hard to call. Trimming left V 3 bases short and J 3 bases short, with 6 bases between. The germline gives CDR1 MNHNS, CDR2 SASEGT. The CDR3 runs to 12 residues. The CDR3 loop is CASSEVFYEQYF. DNA for the CDR3: TGTGCCAGCAGTGAGGTTTTCTACGAGCAGTACTTC.

The chain couples TRBV2 to TRBJ2-5, with 7 bases identical to TRBD2. Germline trimming cut 6 bases from V and 2 bases from J; bases unmatched to any gene: 9. CDR1 SNHLY and CDR2 FYNNEI come from the germline V gene. This CDR3 contains 15 residues. The CDR3 DNA is TGTGCCAGCAGCAAACCGGGACTATATCAAGAGACCCAGTACTTC. Residues: CASSKPGLYQETQYF.

This clonotype has at least ten counts. The V gene is TRBV30, the J gene TRBJ1-1; D is ambiguous. V was shortened by 4 bases and J by 2 bases, with 5 bases between the two germline ends. CDR1 is GTSNPN and CDR2 is SVGIG in the germline V gene (reference sequence). The CDR3 runs 11 residues. The CDR3 coding sequence is TGTGCCTGGACGGTCAACACTGAAGCTTTCTTT. This sequence encodes CAWTVNTEAFF.

This clonotype was picked up many times. This chain links TRBV2 with TRBJ2-7; D might be TRBD1 or TRBD2, each matching 5 bases. Trimming removed 10 bases at V and 3 bases at J, with 16 bases between. CDR3 length: 13 residues. Germline values: CDR1 SNHLY, CDR2 FYNNEI. The DNA of the CDR3 is TGTGCCATCCAGCCGGGACGCAACTACGAGCAGTACTTC. Its translation is CAIQPGRNYEQYF.

Worth noting for this clonotype: A read error may account for a junction end that differs from germline. The chain uses TRBV5-4 and TRBJ2-2, with 8 bases lining up with TRBD1. Germline V CDR1 and CDR2: SGHNT, YYREEE (reference sequence). The CDR3 is made up of 13 amino acids. The CDR3 here is CVSGQGWTGELFF. The CDR3 region has the DNA TGTGTCAGCGGACAGGGTTGGACCGGGGAGCTGTTTTTT. The whole variable domain, filled in from reference TRBV5-4 and TRBJ2-2, reads ETGVTQSPTHLIKTRGQQVTLRCSSQSGHNTVSWYQQALGQGPQFIFQYYREEENGRGNFPPRFSGLQFPNYSSELNVNALELDDSALYLCVSGQGWTGELFFGEGSRLTVL.

This clonotype was seen only a few times. This chain connects TRBV29-1 to TRBJ1-1; D may be TRBD1 (6 bases). The germline CDR1 and CDR2 sequences are SQVTM and ANQGSEA. The CDR3 has 13 residues. Trimming took off 2 bases at V and 3 bases at J, with 10 bases between the two ends. The chain's CDR3 is CSVETGLYTEAFF. The CDR3 DNA sequence: TGCAGCGTTGAAACAGGGTTGTACACTGAAGCTTTCTTT. The complete variable domain, with remaining parts taken from reference TRBV29-1 and TRBJ1-1, reads SAVISQKPSRDICQRGTSLTIQCQVDSQVTMMFWYRQQPGQSLTLIATANQGSEATYESGFVIDKFPISRPNLTFSTLTVSNMSPEDSSIYLCSVETGLYTEAFFGQGTRLTVV.